The 29 T cell receptor beta chains below were found in one sample sequenced in a study of T-cell reconstitution after alpha-beta-depleted transplantation in children. Library preparation (for TCRbeta) was performed with unique molecular identifiers. One entry per CDR3 protein results from TCRdb running MiXCR on the PCR reads. Here the sample spans 190,000 or so distinct CDR3 sequences, 5% to 7.5% being singletons. The sample in question was PBMCs, obtained before TCRalphabeta/CD19-depleted stem cell transplant. These receptors were obtained from a girl in the first two years of life with combined immunodeficiency, due to receive a stem cell transplant.

This clonotype was counted many times. CDR3 DNA: TGTGCCAGCAGCGTTGGGTCAGTAGGCTACACCTTC. It encodes CASSVGSVGYTF. This chain links TRBV3-1 with TRBJ1-2; D is unclear. Per germline, CDR1 LGHDT and CDR2 YNNKEL (reference sequence). The germline V and J ends were trimmed by 5 bases and 8 bases, with 12 bases remaining between them. The CDR3 extends over 12 amino acids.

V and J are TRBV2 and TRBJ2-3; 9 nucleotides match TRBD2. V gave up 8 bases and J gave up 6 bases; unmatched junction bases: 9. CDR1 is SNHLY, CDR2 FYNNEI, per germline. CDR3 length equals 14 residues. The CDR3 spells CASVSRGGLDTQYF. CDR3 DNA sequence: TGTGCCAGCGTTTCGCGGGGGGGCCTGGATACGCAGTATTTT.

The sample holds a few counts of this clonotype. The gene calls are TRBV20-1 and TRBJ2-7, with 16 positions matching TRBD2. The V gene's germline CDR1 is DFQATT and CDR2 SNEGSKA (reference sequence). V dropped 4 bases and J dropped 3; count of bases not matched to a gene: 12. The CDR3 loop spans 18 amino acids. CDR3 coding DNA: TGCAGTGCTAACGCCCGGGGACTAGCGGGGGGGGCCCTCTACGAGCAGTACTTC. As protein: CSANARGLAGGALYEQYF.

This clonotype was detected many times. The chain is built from TRBV4-3 and TRBJ2-7, with D hard to call. Germline V lookup: CDR1 LGHNA, CDR2 YSLEER. The CDR3 contains 17 residues. Trimming shortened V by 0 bases and J by 0 bases, and 15 bases separated the two germline ends. CDR3 bases: TGCGCCAGCAGCCAAGAAGGGTCGTGGGTCGGCTCCTACGAGCAGTACTTC. Its protein product is CASSQEGSWVGSYEQYF.

The table lists this clonotype with many counts. This chain uses TRBV9 with TRBJ1-3; a weak D match, TRBD1 (6 bases). Germline-derived CDR1 and CDR2 are SGDLS and YYNGEE. V was shortened by 1 base and J by 4 bases, with 12 bases between the two germline ends. This CDR3 comprises 15 residues. DNA for the CDR3: TGTGCCAGCAGCGTATCCTCCGGGACAGGAAACACCATATATTTT. Translation gives CASSVSSGTGNTIYF.

This clonotype was seen repeatedly, ten times or more. This chain joins TRBV2 and TRBJ2-3; 7 bases map to TRBD2. Germline CDR1 reads SNHLY; CDR2 reads FYNNEI. This CDR3 region has 12 residues. V was clipped by 3 bases and J by 11 bases; unmatched bases: 5. CDR3 DNA sequence: TGTGCCAGCAGTGAGGTGTGGGGGGGGCAGTATTTT. It specifies CASSEVWGGQYF.

The table lists this clonotype with many counts. The V gene is TRBV20-1, the J gene TRBJ1-1; D is undetermined. This CDR3 region has 14 residues. CDR1 and CDR2 (germline): DFQATT, SNEGSKA (reference sequence). V was pared by 6 bases and J by 2 bases, with 16 bases between. CDR3 loop: CSALEWETNTEAFF. CDR3 bases: TGCAGTGCGCTAGAGTGGGAAACCAACACTGAAGCTTTCTTT.

The sample holds many counts of this clonotype. CDR3 residues: CASSWDPGTNEQFF. CDR3 in DNA: TGTGCCAGCAGCTGGGACCCCGGGACCAATGAGCAGTTCTTC. V usage is TRBV7-2 and J usage is TRBJ2-1; the D call may be TRBD1 or TRBD2 (5 bases each). Deletions cut 4 bases from V and 6 bases from J, with 13 bases between. Germline loops: CDR1 SGHTA, CDR2 FQGNSA. This CDR3 is 14 amino acids long.

CDR3 nucleotides: TGTGCCAGCGGCGCGGGGGCATACAATGAGCAGTTCTTC. Protein: CASGAGAYNEQFF. This sequence joins TRBV5-6 and TRBJ2-1, with D tentatively TRBD2 (7 bases). CDR1 is SGHDT, CDR2 YYEEEE, per germline. With 7 bases removed from V and 4 bases from J, the gap between germline ends came to 12 bases. CDR3 length: 13 residues. The full variable domain, in which reference TRBV5-6 and TRBJ2-1 provide the parts outside the CDR3, is DAGVTQSPTHLIKTRGQQVTLRCSPKSGHDTVSWYQQALGQGPQFIFQYYEEEERQRGNFPDRFSGHQFPNYSSELNVNALLLGDSALYLCASGAGAYNEQFFGPGTRLTVL.

In this sample, this clonotype turned up many times. This chain links TRBV20-1 with TRBJ1-5; D perhaps matches TRBD1 (5 bases). The length of the CDR3 is 13 residues. V dropped 3 bases and J dropped 6 bases, with 12 bases sitting between them. In germline, CDR1 is DFQATT, CDR2 SNEGSKA (reference sequence). The CDR3 nucleotides are TGCAGTGCTAGTCTGGACACTTCTCAGCCCCAGCATTTT. Its translation: CSASLDTSQPQHF.

This clonotype was recorded at least ten times. The rearrangement links TRBV12-3 or TRBV12-4 to TRBJ2-1; 7 bases are shared with TRBD2. This CDR3 has 20 residues. Germline trimming cut 2 bases from V and 1 base from J; bases unmatched to any gene: 17. This chain's CDR3 is CASSLRLASIFDDSYNEQFF. CDR3 sequence (DNA): TGTGCCAGCAGTTTACGACTAGCTAGCATCTTTGACGATTCCTACAATGAGCAGTTCTTC.

Many counts were recorded for this clonotype. The chain links TRBV29-1 to TRBJ2-3; 8 positions match TRBD1. Germline V gene lookup returns CDR1 SQVTM and CDR2 ANQGSEA. V was pared by 0 bases and J by 1 base, with 3 bases of the junction left unmatched. This CDR3 contains 15 residues. The CDR3: CSVEDQQGGTDTQYF. CDR3 nucleotides: TGCAGCGTTGAAGACCAACAGGGGGGCACAGATACGCAGTATTTT.

This clonotype has at least ten counts. The J gene is TRBJ2-2, the V gene TRBV9; 8 bases map to TRBD2. The germline gives CDR1 SGDLS, CDR2 YYNGEE. The length of the CDR3 is 15 residues. Losses at the gene ends were 3 bases for V and 1 base for J; bases not matched to a gene: 2. CDR3 loop: CASSASGRNTGELFF. The CDR3 region has the DNA TGTGCCAGCAGCGCGAGCGGGAGGAACACCGGGGAGCTGTTTTTT.

Ten or more counts support this clonotype. The chain is built from TRBV7-3 and TRBJ2-3; no definite D call. V dropped 2 bases and J dropped 6 bases, with 12 bases sitting between them. The CDR3 runs to 14 residues. The V gene's germline CDR1 is SGHTA and CDR2 FQGTGA. CDR3 sequence (DNA): TGTGCCAGCAGCTTATTTATAGGGCAGGATACGCAGTATTTT. This sequence encodes CASSLFIGQDTQYF.

This clonotype was counted at least ten times. The chain carries TRBV15 and TRBJ2-3; D is unclear. The length of the CDR3 is 12 residues. Looked up from germline, CDR1 is LNHNV and CDR2 is YYDKDF (reference sequence). Deletions cut 3 bases from V and 6 bases from J, with 7 bases between. CDR3 nucleotides: TGTGCCACCAGCAGGGTGGAGGATACGCAGTATTTT. This translates into CATSRVEDTQYF.

In its sample, this clonotype was seen many times. The rearrangement joins TRBV7-3 to TRBJ2-1; possible D gene TRBD1, 6 bases. Germline loops: CDR1 SGHTA, CDR2 FQGTGA. V was shortened by 5 bases and J by 11 bases, with 10 bases between the two germline ends. The CDR3 totals 11 residues. The CDR3 coding sequence is TGTGCCAGCAGCCAGGGGCTTCAGCAGTTCTTC. It is translated as CASSQGLQQFF.

This clonotype was picked up many times. This rearrangement joins TRBV7-2 to TRBJ2-7, with 12 nucleotides matching TRBD2. The trim removed 0 bases at V and 2 bases at J, leaving 8 bases unmatched. The CDR3 has 18 residues. The germline V gene encodes CDR1 SGHTA and CDR2 FQGNSA. In nucleotides, the CDR3 is TGTGCCAGCAGCTTAGCCCTAGCGGGGGGGGGAGATACCTACGAGCAGTACTTC. Its protein is CASSLALAGGGDTYEQYF.

This clonotype occurred many times. V usage is TRBV27 and J usage is TRBJ1-1, with no clear D. The V and J ends lost 1 base and 6 bases respectively, with 9 bases between them. Germline assignment: CDR1 MNHEY and CDR2 SMNVEV (reference sequence). The CDR3 has 13 residues. The DNA of the CDR3 is TGTGCCAGCAGTTTATGGGAAGGTTCTGAAGCTTTCTTT. Encoded protein: CASSLWEGSEAFF.

The rearrangement uses TRBV27 and TRBJ1-2; 10 bases map to TRBD1. Germline CDR1 MNHEY, CDR2 SMNVEV (reference sequence). This CDR3 spans 14 amino acids. Losses at the gene ends were 5 bases for V and 4 bases for J; bases not matched to a gene: 4. The CDR3 spells CASSPDRGVYGYTF. CDR3 nucleotide sequence: TGTGCCAGCAGTCCGGACAGGGGGGTCTATGGCTACACCTTC.

This clonotype came up many times. This chain connects TRBV10-3 to TRBJ2-6, with 15 nucleotides matching TRBD2. This CDR3 is 22 amino acids long. After removal of 4 bases from V and 0 bases from J, the junction contained 13 bases not matched to a gene. Germline-derived CDR1 and CDR2 are ENHRY and SYGVKD. The CDR3 sequence is CAISGPRTSGRAPLSGANVLTF. DNA of the CDR3: TGTGCCATCAGTGGCCCTAGGACTAGCGGGAGGGCGCCCCTCTCTGGGGCCAACGTCCTGACTTTC.

The genes are TRBV12-1 and TRBJ2-1; the table calls TRBD2, which could not be checked here. TRBV12-1 is a pseudogene locus. The CDR3 covers 15 residues. The CDR3, as DNA: TGTGCCAGGGGCCCTGGACTAGCGAAGTACAATGAGCAGTTCTTC. It yields the protein CARGPGLAKYNEQFF.

This clonotype appeared many times. The V and J genes are TRBV20-1 and TRBJ2-3; TRBD2 matches 10 bases. The V and J ends lost 4 bases and 2 bases, in that order; junction bases with no gene match: 6. The germline V gene encodes CDR1 DFQATT and CDR2 SNEGSKA (reference sequence). The CDR3 sequence is 15 residues long. The CDR3 DNA is TGCAGTGCTATTACTAGCGGGGCTAACACAGATACGCAGTATTTT. This encodes CSAITSGANTDTQYF.

There are many counts of this clonotype. The rearrangement uses TRBV24-1 and TRBJ2-1; D gene ambiguous. The CDR3 runs to 16 residues. The V and J ends lost 3 bases and 0 bases respectively, with 11 bases between them. Germline V gene data show CDR1 as KGHDR and CDR2 as SFDVKD. The CDR3 sequence: CATSDPRQASYNEQFF. The DNA of the CDR3 is TGTGCCACCAGTGATCCGAGACAAGCCTCCTACAATGAGCAGTTCTTC.

This clonotype was observed at least ten times. The J gene is TRBJ2-5, the V gene TRBV5-1; the match to TRBD2 covers 7 bases. V dropped 4 bases and J dropped 0; count of bases not matched to a gene: 9. The CDR3 contains 16 residues. CDR1 is SGHRS, CDR2 YFSETQ, per germline. The CDR3 sequence is CASSKVAGDYQETQYF. CDR3 coding DNA: TGCGCCAGCAGCAAAGTAGCGGGTGACTACCAAGAGACCCAGTACTTC.

This clonotype came up many times. The chain is built from TRBV20-1 and TRBJ2-7, with 10 bases identical to TRBD1. The ends lost 4 bases at V and 4 bases at J; junction bases unmatched: 4. Germline V gene lookup returns CDR1 DFQATT and CDR2 SNEGSKA (reference sequence). This CDR3 has 13 residues. The CDR3 nucleotides read TGCAGTGCTACCCGACAGGGGGCGTACGAGCAGTACTTC. Its translation is CSATRQGAYEQYF.

In its sample, this clonotype is medium-sized. The V call is TRBV28, the J call TRBJ2-7, with D unclear. Trimming pared 6 bases from V and 1 base from J, leaving 10 bases between. This CDR3 has 13 amino acids. CDR1 MDHEN and CDR2 SYDVKM come from the germline V gene. CDR3 in DNA: TGTGCCAGCAGATCGGACCCATCCTACGAGCAGTACTTC. Protein sequence: CASRSDPSYEQYF.

The rearrangement joins TRBV4-1 to TRBJ2-4; 9 bases are a match to TRBD2. CDR1 and CDR2 (germline): MGHRA, YSYEKL. Germline trimming cut 1 base from V and 6 bases from J; bases unmatched to any gene: 10. The CDR3 consists of 17 residues. Here the CDR3 reads CASSQGRVAGVRNIQYF. As DNA, the CDR3 is TGCGCCAGCAGCCAAGGTCGGGTAGCGGGGGTCAGAAACATTCAGTACTTC.

This clonotype came up many times. The genes are TRBV4-1 and TRBJ1-1; no firm D call. Germline CDR1 reads MGHRA; CDR2 reads YSYEKL. The V end was cut by 0 bases, the J end by 0 bases, with 8 bases between. The CDR3 is 15 residues long. In nucleotides, the CDR3 is TGCGCCAGCAGCCAAGAGCCAGGAATGAACACTGAAGCTTTCTTT. Its translation: CASSQEPGMNTEAFF.

Many counts were recorded for this clonotype. V is TRBV20-1 and J is TRBJ2-5; 8 bases line up with TRBD1. Germline V gene data show CDR1 as DFQATT and CDR2 as SNEGSKA (reference sequence). The junction had 5 bases not matched to a gene; V was cut back by 6 bases and J by 5 bases. The CDR3 spans 12 residues. CDR3 in amino acids: CSATGVGETQYF. The CDR3 DNA reads TGCAGTGCGACAGGGGTTGGGGAGACCCAGTACTTC.